A selection of T cell receptor beta chains follows, all from one sample in a study of T cell repertoires in cytomegalovirus infection. For these receptors, no antigen is known. TCRdb used MiXCR to reprocess the reads, holding one entry per CDR3 protein. The profile shows some 900,000 distinct CDR3 sequences, roughly 33% of them singletons. The sample in question was cultured CD8+ T cells from PBMCs, obtained from culture after CMV antigen stimulation. The receptors shown here come from a human donor in good health (CMV status not recorded). Some clones in this sample may be carry-over from other donors' samples. The CDR3 runs from the conserved cysteine through the conserved F or W. Fields, in order: CDR3 protein, CDR3 DNA, clone size, D gene, J gene, V gene. D genes are given only for firm matches. Clone size, where shown, is once, few, many, or a class for clones that have expanded.

cdr3_aa: CTSSPLEGVITEAFF
cdr3_nt: TGTACCAGCAGTCCCCTGGAGGGGGTGATAACTGAAGCTTTCTTT
clone_size: -
d_call: -
j_call: TRBJ1-1
v_call: TRBV28

cdr3_aa: CASSEEEGDRVALWDEQFF
cdr3_nt: TGTGCCAGCAGTGAAGAGGAGGGGGACAGGGTAGCGTTATGGGATGAGCAGTTCTTC
clone_size: -
d_call: TRBD1
j_call: TRBJ2-1
v_call: TRBV6-1

cdr3_aa: CASSYSDGPFLDNEQFF
cdr3_nt: TGTGCCAGCAGTTACTCTGATGGACCGTTCTTAGACAATGAGCAGTTCTTC
clone_size: few
d_call: -
j_call: TRBJ2-1
v_call: TRBV6-2/TRBV6-3

cdr3_aa: CASSDQGLVSDTQYF
cdr3_nt: TGTGCCAGCAGTGACCAAGGACTAGTGTCAGATACGCAGTATTTT
clone_size: -
d_call: TRBD2
j_call: TRBJ2-3
v_call: TRBV6-5

cdr3_aa: CASISLGQGHNEQFF
cdr3_nt: TGTGCCAGCATCTCTCTCGGACAGGGGCACAATGAGCAGTTCTTC
clone_size: few
d_call: TRBD1
j_call: TRBJ2-1
v_call: TRBV12-3/TRBV12-4

cdr3_aa: CATSDRQGDGDGYTF
cdr3_nt: TGTGCCACCAGTGATCGACAGGGGGACGGGGATGGCTACACCTTC
clone_size: -
d_call: TRBD1
j_call: TRBJ1-2
v_call: TRBV24-1

cdr3_aa: CSVRGQPYGYTF
cdr3_nt: TGCAGCGTTAGGGGACAGCCCTATGGCTACACCTTC
clone_size: few
d_call: TRBD1
j_call: TRBJ1-2
v_call: TRBV29-1

cdr3_aa: CASREAANYGYTF
cdr3_nt: TGTGCCAGCAGGGAAGCGGCTAACTATGGCTACACCTTC
clone_size: -
d_call: -
j_call: TRBJ1-2
v_call: TRBV9

cdr3_aa: CASQTRTGNTGELFF
cdr3_nt: TGTGCCAGCCAAACCCGGACAGGGAACACCGGGGAGCTGTTTTTT
clone_size: -
d_call: TRBD1
j_call: TRBJ2-2
v_call: TRBV5-4

cdr3_aa: CASSPSGGQVENTGELFF
cdr3_nt: TGTGCCAGCAGCCCATCTGGGGGACAGGTCGAGAACACCGGGGAGCTGTTTTTT
clone_size: many
d_call: TRBD1
j_call: TRBJ2-2
v_call: TRBV7-6

cdr3_aa: CATTSGGNQPQHF
cdr3_nt: TGTGCCACCACCTCGGGAGGCAATCAGCCCCAGCATTTT
clone_size: -
d_call: -
j_call: TRBJ1-5
v_call: TRBV15

cdr3_aa: CASSAFFGGEGEQFF
cdr3_nt: TGCGCCAGCAGTGCTTTTTTTGGGGGAGAGGGTGAGCAGTTCTTC
clone_size: few
d_call: -
j_call: TRBJ2-1
v_call: TRBV10-2

cdr3_aa: CATFRGETQYF
cdr3_nt: TGTGCCACCTTCAGGGGGGAGACCCAGTACTTC
clone_size: -
d_call: TRBD1
j_call: TRBJ2-5
v_call: TRBV15

cdr3_aa: CASSLTETYRDTQYF
cdr3_nt: TGTGCCAGCAGCTTGACAGAAACTTATCGAGATACGCAGTATTTT
clone_size: many
d_call: -
j_call: TRBJ2-3
v_call: TRBV7-9

cdr3_aa: CASSSLAESTDTQYF
cdr3_nt: TGTGCCAGCAGTTCCCTAGCGGAGAGCACAGATACGCAGTATTTT
clone_size: -
d_call: TRBD2
j_call: TRBJ2-3
v_call: TRBV27

cdr3_aa: CASDPDRGTSEAFF
cdr3_nt: TGTGCTAGTGACCCCGACAGGGGGACCTCTGAAGCTTTCTTT
clone_size: -
d_call: TRBD1
j_call: TRBJ1-1
v_call: TRBV12-5

cdr3_aa: CASGLAGGRDIQYF
cdr3_nt: TGTGCTAGTGGTTTGGCGGGGGGCCGGGACATTCAGTACTTC
clone_size: -
d_call: -
j_call: TRBJ2-4
v_call: TRBV12-5

cdr3_aa: CASSLSGSPNGYTF
cdr3_nt: TGTGCCAGCAGCTTATCCGGGTCGCCTAATGGCTACACCTTC
clone_size: few
d_call: -
j_call: TRBJ1-2
v_call: TRBV7-6

cdr3_aa: CASSPQGYQGITEAFF
cdr3_nt: TGTGCCAGCAGTCCCCAAGGGTACCAGGGTATCACTGAAGCTTTCTTT
clone_size: many
d_call: -
j_call: TRBJ1-1
v_call: TRBV6-2/TRBV6-3

cdr3_aa: CASSPRQYTEAFF
cdr3_nt: TGTGCCAGCAGTCCTCGACAGTACACTGAAGCTTTCTTT
clone_size: many
d_call: -
j_call: TRBJ1-1
v_call: TRBV12-3/TRBV12-4

cdr3_aa: CASSQVSKPTNTEAFF
cdr3_nt: TGCGCCAGCAGCCAAGTTAGTAAACCGACCAACACTGAAGCTTTCTTT
clone_size: few
d_call: -
j_call: TRBJ1-1
v_call: TRBV4-1

cdr3_aa: CASSGKGPTRYEQYF
cdr3_nt: TGTGCCAGCAGTGGCAAGGGACCAACTCGTTACGAGCAGTACTTC
clone_size: few
d_call: -
j_call: TRBJ2-7
v_call: TRBV2

cdr3_aa: CASSLAPLTIPYNSPLHF
cdr3_nt: TGTGCCAGCAGTCTCGCCCCTCTGACAATACCCTATAATTCACCCCTCCACTTT
clone_size: many
d_call: -
j_call: TRBJ1-6
v_call: TRBV28

cdr3_aa: CASSVRGNSKETQYF
cdr3_nt: TGTGCCAGCAGCGTACGGGGGAACTCCAAAGAGACCCAGTACTTC
clone_size: -
d_call: -
j_call: TRBJ2-5
v_call: TRBV9

cdr3_aa: CASSLPYSGVDTQYF
cdr3_nt: TGTGCCAGCAGTTTACCCTATTCAGGGGTGGATACGCAGTATTTT
clone_size: many
d_call: -
j_call: TRBJ2-3
v_call: TRBV12-3/TRBV12-4

cdr3_aa: CASSLVLLTGGLFGETQYF
cdr3_nt: TGTGCCAGCAGCTTAGTCCTATTGACAGGGGGCTTGTTTGGGGAGACCCAGTACTTC
clone_size: -
d_call: TRBD1
j_call: TRBJ2-5
v_call: TRBV7-2

cdr3_aa: CTSSLQGARNEQFF
cdr3_nt: TGTACCAGCAGCTTACAGGGGGCGCGAAATGAGCAGTTCTTC
clone_size: once
d_call: TRBD1
j_call: TRBJ2-1
v_call: TRBV7-9

cdr3_aa: CASGPGTDNSPLHF
cdr3_nt: TGTGCCAGCGGGCCCGGGACAGATAATTCACCCCTCCACTTT
clone_size: few
d_call: TRBD1
j_call: TRBJ1-6
v_call: TRBV9

cdr3_aa: CASSLNGLAGGRETQYF
cdr3_nt: TGTGCCAGCAGCTTGAACGGACTAGCGGGGGGGCGAGAGACCCAGTACTTC
clone_size: -
d_call: TRBD2
j_call: TRBJ2-5
v_call: TRBV7-2